This T cell receptor (beta chain) was sequenced during a study of Ad26.COV2.S vaccination and SARS-CoV-2 variants. Study at large: COV1001, an Ad26.COV2.S trial, supplied this vaccine-arm donor.

CDR3 length: 15 residues. The V end was cut by 2 bases, the J end by 3 bases, with 14 bases between. Germline V lookup: CDR1 MNHEY, CDR2 SVGEGT. Repertoires were generated with immunoSEQ multiplex PCR, while TCRdb's copy carries only in-frame clones and drops some. The sample carries 300,000 to 400,000 clones, around 83% recorded once. Treatment of the sample: around 19 received Ad26.COV2.S at low or high dose, single or two shots; about 5 received placebo; per-sample allocation not given. Samples came from day 63 after the first vaccine or placebo injection. Adults aged 18-55 years in Boston included the donor.

Here the sequenced sample was peripheral blood, taken in a trial of Ad26.COV2.S vaccine versus placebo. The chain joins TRBV6-2 or TRBV6-3 to TRBJ2-7; D is perhaps TRBD2 (5 bases). The TCR originated in a person aged 18 to 65 who received the Ad26.COV2.S COVID-19 vaccine or a placebo. The CDR3 protein is CASSYGWETVYEQYF. The CDR3, as DNA: TGTGCCAGCAGTTACGGGTGGGAGACGGTCTACGAGCAGTACTTC.